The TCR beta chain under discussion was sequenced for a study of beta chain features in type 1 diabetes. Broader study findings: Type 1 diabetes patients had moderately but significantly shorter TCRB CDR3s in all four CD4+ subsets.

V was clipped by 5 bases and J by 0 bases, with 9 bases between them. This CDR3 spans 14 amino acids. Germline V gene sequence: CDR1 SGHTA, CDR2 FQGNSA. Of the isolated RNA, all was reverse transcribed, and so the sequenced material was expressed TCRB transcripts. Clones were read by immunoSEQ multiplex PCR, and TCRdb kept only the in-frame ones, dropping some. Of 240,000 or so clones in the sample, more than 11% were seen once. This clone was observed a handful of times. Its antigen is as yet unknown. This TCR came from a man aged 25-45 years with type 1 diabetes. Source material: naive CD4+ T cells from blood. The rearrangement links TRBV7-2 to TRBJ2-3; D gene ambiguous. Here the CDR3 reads CASSLAFSTDTQYF. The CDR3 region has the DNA TGTGCCAGCAGCCTGGCCTTTAGCACAGATACGCAGTATTTT.